Here is one T cell receptor beta chain with its context. V was pared by 1 base and J by 2 bases, with 11 bases between. Germline-derived CDR1 and CDR2 are SGHTA and FQGNSA. The CDR3 totals 15 residues. Time point meaning: newly diagnosed GD, antithyroid drugs for less than 3 months. From PBMCs, RNA was extracted and then used to make the TCR library. In this cohort, patients came from an endocrinology department located in Xi'an, China. This specimen comes from a study of regulatory T cells in long-lasting Graves disease. Researchers made TCR beta libraries by using iRepertoire HTBI primers and running Arm-PCR on CDR3 regions. Using its own MiXCR run on the multiplex PCR reads, TCRdb lists one record per CDR3 protein. The sample lists fewer than 350,000 distinct CDR3 sequences; roughly 18% were seen once.

The source is a female donor with Graves disease. This specimen was peripheral blood mononuclear cells (PBMCs), taken at new diagnosis, from a patient treated with antithyroid drugs. This chain links TRBV7-2 with TRBJ1-2, with D possibly matching TRBD1 (6 bases). CDR3 protein: CASSLGDTLNYGYTF. The CDR3, as DNA: TGTGCCAGCAGCTTAGGGGACACCCTCAACTATGGCTACACCTTC. Variable domain in full (rest from reference TRBV7-2 and TRBJ1-2): GAGVSQSPSNKVTEKGKDVELRCDPISGHTALYWYRQSLGQGLEFLIYFQGNSAPDKSGLPSDRFSAERTGGSVSTLTIQRTQQEDSAVYLCASSLGDTLNYGYTFGSGTRLTVV.